This passage covers 14 T cell receptor beta chains from one sample sequenced in a study of blood T cell repertoires in COVID-19. TCRdb's copy holds only in-frame clones and misses some; the assay was immunoSEQ multiplex PCR. The profile covers fewer than 120,000 clones, with around four fifths appearing a single time and approximately 17% taken by the ten largest. Material: peripheral blood. Receptors were obtained from a woman aged 60-75 years with acute or convalescent COVID-19.

The V and J genes are TRBV6-5 and TRBJ2-5, with D hard to call. CDR1 is MNHEY, CDR2 SVGAGI, per germline. Trimming removed 3 bases at V and 2 bases at J, with 10 bases between. The CDR3 is 14 residues long. The chain's CDR3 is CASSYTILQETQYF. In DNA, the CDR3 is TGTGCCAGCAGTTATACTATTCTACAAGAGACCCAGTACTTC.

CDR3 amino acids: CASSSGTPHEQYF. The CDR3 bases are TGTGCCAGCAGTTCCGGGACTCCTCACGAGCAGTACTTC. This rearrangement joins TRBV28 to TRBJ2-7; tentative D call: TRBD2 (6 bases). Trimming removed 4 bases at V and 5 bases at J, with 12 bases between. CDR1 and CDR2 from the germline V gene are MDHEN and SYDVKM. This CDR3 region has 13 residues.

As DNA, the CDR3 is TGTGCCAGCAGTGAACAGGGTAATCGCAATCAGCCCCAGCATTTT. It translates to CASSEQGNRNQPQHF. The rearrangement joins TRBV2 to TRBJ1-5; TRBD1 is a possible D gene (5 bases). The V gene's germline CDR1 is SNHLY and CDR2 FYNNEI. The ends were cut back, 2 bases at V and 2 bases at J, with 10 bases in the middle. This CDR3 contains 15 residues.

V gene TRBV18 combines with J gene TRBJ2-2; 12 nucleotides agree with TRBD1. Germline V lookup: CDR1 KGHSH, CDR2 LQKENI. The CDR3 sequence is 17 residues long. After removal of 0 bases from V and 4 bases from J, the junction contained 3 bases not matched to a gene. This chain's CDR3 is CASSPPGTGGSTGELFF. In DNA form, the CDR3 reads TGTGCCAGCTCACCACCCGGGACAGGGGGCAGCACCGGGGAGCTGTTTTTT.

The J gene is TRBJ1-3, the V gene TRBV9, with D possibly matching TRBD1 (6 bases). CDR1 is SGDLS and CDR2 is YYNGEE in the germline V gene. Trimming removed 2 bases from V and 4 bases from J, with 16 bases in between. The CDR3 runs 16 residues. The CDR3 DNA reads as TGTGCCAGCAGCGTGTTGGGGGCCGGCACGGGAAACACCATATATTTT. Translation gives CASSVLGAGTGNTIYF.

The chain employs TRBV29-1 and TRBJ2-7; TRBD1 matches 8 bases. Germline V CDR1 and CDR2: SQVTM, ANQGSEA. The CDR3 has 14 amino acids. J was trimmed by 2 bases and V by 2 bases; bases with no gene match: 5. This CDR3 is CSVEPGQATYEQYF. The CDR3 nucleotides read TGCAGCGTTGAACCGGGACAGGCAACCTACGAGCAGTACTTC.

CDR3 sequence (DNA): TGTGCCTGGAATATCCCCCGGAGCTCCTATAATTCACCCCTCCACTTT. Translated, it gives CAWNIPRSSYNSPLHF. This chain uses TRBV30 with TRBJ1-6; D gene ambiguous. CDR1 and CDR2 from the germline V gene are GTSNPN and SVGIG (reference sequence). V lost 4 bases and J 0 bases, leaving 13 bases between the germline ends. The CDR3 is 16 amino acids.

The chain couples TRBV6-6 to TRBJ2-5; a possible D gene is TRBD1 (6 bases). The CDR3 spans 13 residues. The ends were cut back, 5 bases at V and 5 bases at J, with 12 bases in the middle. Germline V CDR1 and CDR2: MNHNY, SVGAGI (reference sequence). The DNA of the CDR3 is TGTGCCAGCAGTGGGGGCGCGGCGGAGACCCAGTACTTC. Amino acids: CASSGGAAETQYF.

This chain uses TRBV28 with TRBJ2-1; unclear D gene. The CDR3 length is 14 residues. Germline CDR1 and CDR2: MDHEN and SYDVKM. The V and J ends lost 3 bases and 1 base respectively, with 7 bases between them. The CDR3 region is CASSFVSSYNEQFF. CDR3 in DNA: TGTGCCAGCAGTTTTGTCAGTTCCTACAATGAGCAGTTCTTC. The full variable domain, rest sourced from reference TRBV28 and TRBJ2-1, is DVKVTQSSRYLVKRTGEKVFLECVQDMDHENMFWYRQDPGLGLRLIYFSYDVKMKEKGDIPEGYSVSREKKERFSLILESASTNQTSMYLCASSFVSSYNEQFFGPGTRLTVL.

The chain has TRBV6-2 or TRBV6-3 and TRBJ2-5, with 8 positions matching TRBD1. This CDR3 has 14 amino acids. V gave up 5 bases and J gave up 5 bases; unmatched junction bases: 7. Per the germline V gene, CDR1 is MNHEY and CDR2 is SVGEGT. Written as DNA, the CDR3 is TGTGCCAGCAGTCCCGACAGGGGAACGGAGACCCAGTACTTC. Protein sequence: CASSPDRGTETQYF.

The chain links TRBV30 to TRBJ2-4; a possible D gene is TRBD1 (6 bases). V was pared by 4 bases and J by 0 bases, with 7 bases between. The CDR3 covers 13 residues. CDR1 GTSNPN and CDR2 SVGIG come from the germline V gene (reference sequence). The CDR3 is CAWTGAAKNIQYF. The CDR3, as DNA: TGTGCCTGGACAGGGGCAGCCAAAAACATTCAGTACTTC.

The rearrangement links TRBV29-1 to TRBJ1-1; D possibly corresponds to TRBD1 (6 bases). CDR3 length: 14 residues. The V gene's germline CDR1 is SQVTM and CDR2 ANQGSEA. Trimming took off 4 bases at V and 1 base at J, with 13 bases between the two ends. The CDR3 reads CSVGLLTGNTEAFF. The CDR3 DNA is TGCAGCGTTGGCCTACTGACAGGGAACACTGAAGCTTTCTTT.

The chain is built from TRBV29-1 and TRBJ2-3; D gene uncertain. Germline V gene sequence: CDR1 SQVTM, CDR2 ANQGSEA. This CDR3 contains 13 residues. Between the trimmed V and J ends, which lost 5 bases and 0 bases, there was a span of 9 bases. Here the CDR3 reads CSVSQLSTDTQYF. In DNA form, the CDR3 reads TGCAGCGTTTCTCAGTTAAGCACAGATACGCAGTATTTT.

V gene TRBV28 combines with J gene TRBJ1-6; D gene ambiguous. With 8 bases removed from V and 7 bases from J, the gap between germline ends came to 6 bases. The CDR3 has 11 residues. The germline V gene has CDR1 MDHEN and CDR2 SYDVKM. CDR3 loop: CASSRNSPLHF. The CDR3 DNA sequence: TGTGCCAGCTCTAGGAATTCACCCCTCCACTTT.